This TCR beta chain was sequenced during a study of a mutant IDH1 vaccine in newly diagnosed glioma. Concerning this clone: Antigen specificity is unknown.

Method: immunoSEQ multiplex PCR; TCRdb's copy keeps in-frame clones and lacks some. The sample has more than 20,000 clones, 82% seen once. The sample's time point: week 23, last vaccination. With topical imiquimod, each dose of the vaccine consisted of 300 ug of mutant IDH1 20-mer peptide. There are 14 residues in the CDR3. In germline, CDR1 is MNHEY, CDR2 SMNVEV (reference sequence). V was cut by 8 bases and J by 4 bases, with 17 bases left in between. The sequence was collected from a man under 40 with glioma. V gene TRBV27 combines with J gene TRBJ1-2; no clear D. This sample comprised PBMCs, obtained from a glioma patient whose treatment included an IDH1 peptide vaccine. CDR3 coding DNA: TGTGCCAGCTCAACCATCCCCGCAGTCTATGGCTACACCTTC. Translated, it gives CASSTIPAVYGYTF.